This T cell receptor (beta chain) appears in the sequencing data of a study of blood T cell repertoires in COVID-19. Overall study: The origin of the acute and convalescent COVID-19 samples was the United States, Italy and Spain. T cells, B-cell-depleted T cells, or PBMCs supplied cDNA or gDNA.

This CDR3 is 13 amino acids long. The V gene lost 3 bases and the J gene lost 2 bases, with 8 bases spanning the gap. In germline, CDR1 is MDHEN, CDR2 SYDVKM. Original processing methods: Reference gene primer amplification gave nucleated cell count estimates. TCRdb's copy holds only in-frame clones and misses some; the assay was immunoSEQ multiplex PCR. The DNA was the basis for D and trimming; V, J and clone size are from that table. The sample includes some 400,000 clones, around 90% of them seen just once. This clone appeared once. Material: peripheral blood. The chain joins TRBV28 to TRBJ2-7; tentatively, D is TRBD1 (5 bases). This receptor was identified in a young man with active or convalescent COVID-19. CDR3 sequence reads: CASSFQGTYEQYF. CDR3 nucleotide sequence: TGTGCCAGCAGTTTTCAGGGAACCTACGAGCAGTACTTC.